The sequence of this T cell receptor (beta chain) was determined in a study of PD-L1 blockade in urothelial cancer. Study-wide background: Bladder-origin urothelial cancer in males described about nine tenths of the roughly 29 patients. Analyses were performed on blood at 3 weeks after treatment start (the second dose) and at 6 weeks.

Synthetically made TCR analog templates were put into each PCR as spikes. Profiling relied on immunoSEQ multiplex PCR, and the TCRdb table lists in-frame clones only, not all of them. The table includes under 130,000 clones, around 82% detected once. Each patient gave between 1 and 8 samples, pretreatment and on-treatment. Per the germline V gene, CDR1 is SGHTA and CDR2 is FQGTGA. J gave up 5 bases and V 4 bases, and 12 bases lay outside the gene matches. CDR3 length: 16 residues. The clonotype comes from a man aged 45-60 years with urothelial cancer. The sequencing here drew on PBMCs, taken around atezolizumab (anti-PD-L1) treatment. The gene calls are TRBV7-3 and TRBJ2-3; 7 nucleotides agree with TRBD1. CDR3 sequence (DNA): TGTGCCAGCAGCTCAGGACAGGCCACCCTAGGAGATACGCAGTATTTT. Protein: CASSSGQATLGDTQYF.